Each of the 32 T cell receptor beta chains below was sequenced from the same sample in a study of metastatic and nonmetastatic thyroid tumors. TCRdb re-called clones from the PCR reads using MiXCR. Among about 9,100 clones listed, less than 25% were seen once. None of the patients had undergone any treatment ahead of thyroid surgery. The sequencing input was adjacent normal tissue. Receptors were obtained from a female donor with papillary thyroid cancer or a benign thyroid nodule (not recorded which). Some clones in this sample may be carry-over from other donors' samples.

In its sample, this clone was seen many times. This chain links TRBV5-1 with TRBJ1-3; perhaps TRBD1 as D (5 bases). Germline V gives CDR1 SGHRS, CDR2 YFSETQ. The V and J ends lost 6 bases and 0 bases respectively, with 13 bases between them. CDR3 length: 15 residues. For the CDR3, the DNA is TGCGCCAGCACATGGACACCCAACTCTGGAAACACCATATATTTT. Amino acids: CASTWTPNSGNTIYF. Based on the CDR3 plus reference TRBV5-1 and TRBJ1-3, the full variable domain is KAGVTQTPRYLIKTRGQQVTLSCSPISGHRSVSWYQQTPGQGLQFLFEYFSETQRNKGNFPGRFSGRQFSNSRSEMNVSTLELGDSALYLCASTWTPNSGNTIYFGEGSWLTVV.

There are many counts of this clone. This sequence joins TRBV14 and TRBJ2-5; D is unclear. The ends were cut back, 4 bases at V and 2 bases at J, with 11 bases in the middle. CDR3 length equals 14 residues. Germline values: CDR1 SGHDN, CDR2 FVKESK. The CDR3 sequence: CASSRLQAQETQYF. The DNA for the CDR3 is TGTGCCAGCAGCCGTCTTCAGGCTCAAGAGACCCAGTACTTC. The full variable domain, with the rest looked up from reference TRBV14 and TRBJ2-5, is EAGVTQFPSHSVIEKGQTVTLRCDPISGHDNLYWYRRVMGKEIKFLLHFVKESKQDESGMPNNRFLAERTGGTYSTLKVQPAELEDSGVYFCASSRLQAQETQYFGPGTRLLVL.

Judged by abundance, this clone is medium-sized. As DNA, the CDR3 is TGTGCCAGCAGTTTCCCTGGGAAAGGCGTCCTGACTTTC. Protein: CASSFPGKGVLTF. This chain connects TRBV12-3 or TRBV12-4 to TRBJ2-6, with no clear D. The CDR3 has 13 residues. V lost 3 bases, J lost 12 bases, and 12 bases lay in between.

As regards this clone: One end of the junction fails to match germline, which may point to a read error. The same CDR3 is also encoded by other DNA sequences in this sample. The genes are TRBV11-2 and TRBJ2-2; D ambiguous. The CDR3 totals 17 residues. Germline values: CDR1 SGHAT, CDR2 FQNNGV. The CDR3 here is CASSLDASTANTGELFF. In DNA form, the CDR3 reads TGTGCCAGCAGCTTAGATGCCAGTACGGCGAACACTGGGGAGCTGTTTTTT.

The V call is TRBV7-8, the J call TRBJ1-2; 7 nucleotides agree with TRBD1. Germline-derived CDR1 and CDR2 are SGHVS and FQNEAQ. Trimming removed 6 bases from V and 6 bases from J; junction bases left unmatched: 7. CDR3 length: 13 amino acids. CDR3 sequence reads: CASSPTGLNGYTF. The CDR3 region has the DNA TGTGCCAGCAGTCCGACAGGGCTTAATGGCTACACCTTC.

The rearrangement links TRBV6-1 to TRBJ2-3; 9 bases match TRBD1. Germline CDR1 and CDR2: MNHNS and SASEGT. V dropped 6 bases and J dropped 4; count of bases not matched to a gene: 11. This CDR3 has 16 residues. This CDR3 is CASRSATGGISDTQYF. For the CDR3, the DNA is TGTGCCAGCAGAAGCGCTACAGGGGGCATCTCAGATACGCAGTATTTT.

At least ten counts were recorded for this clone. CDR3 residues: CASSLRLAAYNEQFF. The CDR3 DNA follows: TGTGCCAGCAGCTTGCGACTAGCGGCCTACAATGAGCAGTTCTTC. This chain links TRBV7-2 with TRBJ2-1; 9 nucleotides agree with TRBD2. Germline V gives CDR1 SGHTA, CDR2 FQGNSA. The CDR3 has 15 residues. V dropped 3 bases and J dropped 2; count of bases not matched to a gene: 2.

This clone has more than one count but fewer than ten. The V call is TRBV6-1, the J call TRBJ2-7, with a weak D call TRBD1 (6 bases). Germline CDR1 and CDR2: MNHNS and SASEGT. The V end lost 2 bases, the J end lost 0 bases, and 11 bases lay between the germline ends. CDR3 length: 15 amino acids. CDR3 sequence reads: CASSERGGSSYEQYF. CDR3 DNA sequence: TGTGCCAGCAGTGAACGAGGGGGTTCCTCCTACGAGCAGTACTTC.

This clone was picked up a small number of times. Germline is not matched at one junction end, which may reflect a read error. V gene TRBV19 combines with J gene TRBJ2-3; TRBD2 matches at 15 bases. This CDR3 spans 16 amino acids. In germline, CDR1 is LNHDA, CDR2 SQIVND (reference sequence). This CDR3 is CASSRTSGGDTDTQYF. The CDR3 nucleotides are TGTGCCAGTAGTAGGACTAGCGGGGGGGACACAGATACGCAGTACTTT.

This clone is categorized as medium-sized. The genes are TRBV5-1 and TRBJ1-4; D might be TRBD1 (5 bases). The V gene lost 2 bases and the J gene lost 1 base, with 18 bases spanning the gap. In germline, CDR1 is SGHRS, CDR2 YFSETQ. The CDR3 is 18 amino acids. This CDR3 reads CASSLNPHKTVTNEKLFF. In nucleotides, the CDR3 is TGCGCCAGCAGCTTAAACCCGCACAAGACAGTAACTAATGAAAAACTGTTTTTT.

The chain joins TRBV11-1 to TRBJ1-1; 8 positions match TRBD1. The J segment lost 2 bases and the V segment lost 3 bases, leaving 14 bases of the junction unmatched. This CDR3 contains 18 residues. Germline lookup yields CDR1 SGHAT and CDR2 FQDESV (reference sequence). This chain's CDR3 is CASSFRSFRDRRNTEAFF. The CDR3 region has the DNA TGTGCCAGCAGCTTCCGGAGTTTTCGGGACAGGCGTAACACTGAAGCTTTCTTT.

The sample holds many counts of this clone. In nucleotides, the CDR3 is TGCGCCAGCAGTCCACTCGCAGGGGGCTTCAATCAGCCCCAGCATTTT. The encoded protein is CASSPLAGGFNQPQHF. The chain couples TRBV4-1 to TRBJ1-5; 8 bases fit TRBD1. Germline lookup yields CDR1 MGHRA and CDR2 YSYEKL. This CDR3 is 16 amino acids long. The V and J ends lost 6 bases and 3 bases, in that order; junction bases with no gene match: 10.

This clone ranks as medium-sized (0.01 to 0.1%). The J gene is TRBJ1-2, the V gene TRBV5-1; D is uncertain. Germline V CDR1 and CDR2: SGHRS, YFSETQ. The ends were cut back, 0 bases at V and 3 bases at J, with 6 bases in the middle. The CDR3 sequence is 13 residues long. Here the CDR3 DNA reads TGCGCCAGCAGCTTGGGCGAAGACTATGGCTACACCTTC. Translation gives CASSLGEDYGYTF.

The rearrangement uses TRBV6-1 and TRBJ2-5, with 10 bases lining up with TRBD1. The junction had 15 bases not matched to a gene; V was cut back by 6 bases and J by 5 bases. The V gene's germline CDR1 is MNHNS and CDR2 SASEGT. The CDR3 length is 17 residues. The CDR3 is CASSAGTGVPTSETQYF. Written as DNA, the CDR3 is TGTGCCAGCAGCGCCGGGACAGGGGTCCCAACGTCGGAGACCCAGTACTTC.

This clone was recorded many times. The CDR3 protein is CASSVKTGEAFF. CDR3 DNA sequence: TGTGCCAGCAGCGTAAAGACAGGGGAAGCTTTCTTT. The chain recombines TRBV9 with TRBJ1-1; 7 bases are shared with TRBD1. CDR3 size: 12 residues. CDR1 and CDR2 (germline): SGDLS, YYNGEE. The ends lost 1 base at V and 8 bases at J; junction bases unmatched: 2.

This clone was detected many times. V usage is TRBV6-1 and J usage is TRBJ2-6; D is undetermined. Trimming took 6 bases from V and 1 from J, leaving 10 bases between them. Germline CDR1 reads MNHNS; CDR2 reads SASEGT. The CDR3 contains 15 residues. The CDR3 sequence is CASRLGGSGANVLTF. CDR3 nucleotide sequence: TGTGCCAGCAGGCTTGGCGGTTCTGGGGCCAACGTCCTGACTTTC.

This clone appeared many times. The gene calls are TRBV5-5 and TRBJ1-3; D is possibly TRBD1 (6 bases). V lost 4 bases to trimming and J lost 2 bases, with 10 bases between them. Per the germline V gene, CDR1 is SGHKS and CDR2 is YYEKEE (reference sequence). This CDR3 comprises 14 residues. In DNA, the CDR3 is TGTGCCAGCAGCGGACAGCAGCCTGGAAACACCATATATTTT. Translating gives CASSGQQPGNTIYF. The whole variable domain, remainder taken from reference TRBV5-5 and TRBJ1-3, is DAGVTQSPTHLIKTRGQQVTLRCSPISGHKSVSWYQQVLGQGPQFIFQYYEKEERGRGNFPDRFSARQFPNYSSELNVNALLLGDSALYLCASSGQQPGNTIYFGEGSWLTVV.

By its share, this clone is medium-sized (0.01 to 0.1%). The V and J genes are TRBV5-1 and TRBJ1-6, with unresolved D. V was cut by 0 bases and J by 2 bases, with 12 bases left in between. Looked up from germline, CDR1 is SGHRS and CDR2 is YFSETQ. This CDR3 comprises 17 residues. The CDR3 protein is CASSLAVSSTYNSPLHF. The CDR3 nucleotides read TGCGCCAGCAGCTTGGCCGTGTCGAGCACCTATAATTCACCCCTCCACTTT.

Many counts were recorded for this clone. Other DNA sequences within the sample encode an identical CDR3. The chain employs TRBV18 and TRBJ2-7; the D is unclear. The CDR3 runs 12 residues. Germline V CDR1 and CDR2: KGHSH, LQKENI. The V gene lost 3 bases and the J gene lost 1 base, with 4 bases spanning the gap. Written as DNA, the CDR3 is TGTGCCAGCTCACCTGGATCCTACGAGCAGTACTTC. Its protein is CASSPGSYEQYF.

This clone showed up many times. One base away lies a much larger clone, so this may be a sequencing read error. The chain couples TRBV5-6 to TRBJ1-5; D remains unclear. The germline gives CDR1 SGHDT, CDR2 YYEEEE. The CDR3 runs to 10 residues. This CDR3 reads CGLGRQPQHF. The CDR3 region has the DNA TGTGGGCTGGGCCGTCAGCCCCAGCATTTT.

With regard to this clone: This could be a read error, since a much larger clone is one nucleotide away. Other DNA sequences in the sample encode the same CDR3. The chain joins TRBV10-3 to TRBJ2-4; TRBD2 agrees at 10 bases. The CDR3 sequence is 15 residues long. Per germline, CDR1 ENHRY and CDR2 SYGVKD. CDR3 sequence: CAISDLAGVENIQYF. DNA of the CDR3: TGTGCCATCAGTGATCTAGCGGGAGTTGAAAACATACAGTACTTC.

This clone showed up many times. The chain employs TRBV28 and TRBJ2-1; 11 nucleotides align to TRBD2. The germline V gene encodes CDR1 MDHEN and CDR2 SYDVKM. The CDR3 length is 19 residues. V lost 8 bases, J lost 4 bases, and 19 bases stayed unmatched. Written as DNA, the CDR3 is TGTGCCAGCCGTGAGAGTCAAGACGCCGGGACTAGCGGTTACAATGAGCAGTTCTTC. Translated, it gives CASRESQDAGTSGYNEQFF.

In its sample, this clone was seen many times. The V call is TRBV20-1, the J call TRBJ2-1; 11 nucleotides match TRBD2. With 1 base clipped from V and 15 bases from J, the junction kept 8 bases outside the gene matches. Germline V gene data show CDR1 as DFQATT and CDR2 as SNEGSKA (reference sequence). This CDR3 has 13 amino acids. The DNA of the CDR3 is TGCAGTGCTAGAGGCCTTCGACTAGCGGGAATGTTCTTC. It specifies CSARGLRLAGMFF.

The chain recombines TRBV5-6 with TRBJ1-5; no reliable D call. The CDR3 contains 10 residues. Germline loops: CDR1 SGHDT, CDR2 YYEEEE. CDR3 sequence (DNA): TGTGGGCTGGACCATAAGCCCCAGCATTTT. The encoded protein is CGLDHKPQHF.

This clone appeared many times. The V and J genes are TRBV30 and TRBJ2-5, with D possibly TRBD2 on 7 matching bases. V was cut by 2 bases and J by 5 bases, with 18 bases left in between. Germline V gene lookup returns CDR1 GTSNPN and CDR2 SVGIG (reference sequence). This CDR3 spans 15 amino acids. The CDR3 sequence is CAWSPIGGVHETQYF. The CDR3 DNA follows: TGTGCCTGGAGTCCCATAGGGGGGGTCCACGAGACCCAGTACTTC.

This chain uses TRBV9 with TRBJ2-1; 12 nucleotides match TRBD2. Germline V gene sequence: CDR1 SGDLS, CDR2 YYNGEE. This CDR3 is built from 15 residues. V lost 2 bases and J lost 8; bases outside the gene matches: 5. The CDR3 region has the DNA TGTGCCAGCAGCGTGACTAGCGGGAGCGGGGATGAGCAGTTCTTC. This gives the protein CASSVTSGSGDEQFF.

The CDR3 coding sequence is TGTGCCAGCAGCCCTCCGACAGGGTTTACCACTGAAGCTTTCTTT. Translation: CASSPPTGFTTEAFF. The chain carries TRBV6-2 or TRBV6-3 and TRBJ1-1; 7 bases align to TRBD1. Losses at the gene ends were 6 bases for V and 4 bases for J; bases not matched to a gene: 11. Germline V gives CDR1 MNHEY, CDR2 SVGEGT. This CDR3 spans 15 amino acids.

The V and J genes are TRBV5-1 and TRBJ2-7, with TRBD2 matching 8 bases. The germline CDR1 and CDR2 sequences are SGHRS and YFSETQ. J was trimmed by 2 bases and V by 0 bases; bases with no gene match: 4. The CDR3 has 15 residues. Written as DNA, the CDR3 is TGCGCCAGCAGCTTGGGAGGAGCGGGGGCCTACGAGCAGTACTTC. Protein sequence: CASSLGGAGAYEQYF.

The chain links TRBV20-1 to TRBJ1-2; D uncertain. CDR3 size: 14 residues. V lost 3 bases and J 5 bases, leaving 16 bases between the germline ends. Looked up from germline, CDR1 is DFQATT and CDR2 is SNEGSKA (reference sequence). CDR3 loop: CSASLQMLGYGYTF. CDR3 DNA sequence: TGCAGTGCTAGTCTCCAGATGTTAGGGTATGGCTACACCTTC.

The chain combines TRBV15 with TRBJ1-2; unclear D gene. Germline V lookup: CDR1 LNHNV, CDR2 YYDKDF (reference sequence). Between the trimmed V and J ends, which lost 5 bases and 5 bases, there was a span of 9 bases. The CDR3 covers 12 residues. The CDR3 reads CATSADGYGYTF. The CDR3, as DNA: TGTGCCACCAGCGCGGACGGTTATGGCTACACCTTC. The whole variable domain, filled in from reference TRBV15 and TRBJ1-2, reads DAMVIQNPRYQVTQFGKPVTLSCSQTLNHNVMYWYQQKSSQAPKLLFHYYDKDFNNEADTPDNFQSRRPNTSFCFLDIRSPGLGDTAMYLCATSADGYGYTFGSGTRLTVV.

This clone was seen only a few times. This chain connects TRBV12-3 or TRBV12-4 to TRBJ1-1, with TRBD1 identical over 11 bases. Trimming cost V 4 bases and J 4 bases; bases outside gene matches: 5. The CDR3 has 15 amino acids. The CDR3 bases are TGTGCCAGCAGTTCCACCGGGACAGGGGGCACTGAAGCTTTCTTT. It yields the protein CASSSTGTGGTEAFF.

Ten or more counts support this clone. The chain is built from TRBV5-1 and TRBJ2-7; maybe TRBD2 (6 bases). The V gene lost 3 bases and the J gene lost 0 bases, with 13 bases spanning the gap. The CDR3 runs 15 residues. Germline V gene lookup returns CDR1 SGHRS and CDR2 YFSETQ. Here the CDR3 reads CASSSGLTSSYEQYF. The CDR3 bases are TGCGCCAGCAGCTCGGGACTGACGAGCTCCTACGAGCAGTACTTC.